This T cell receptor (beta chain) was documented in a study of patients and donors after allogeneic stem cell transplantation. The CDR3 contains 12 residues. CDR1 ENHRY and CDR2 SYGVKD come from the germline V gene. The ends were cut back, 10 bases at V and 6 bases at J, with 15 bases in the middle. TCRdb reprocessed the RT-PCR reads via MiXCR and lists one record per CDR3 protein. The sample includes 390,000 or so distinct CDR3 sequences, around 15% of them seen just once. The TCR comes from a human donor who was either an allogeneic HSCT recipient or a stem cell or donor lymphocyte infusion donor (not recorded which). It is not recorded whose cells these are; they may come from a transplant donor. V usage is TRBV10-3 and J usage is TRBJ1-1, with a tentative D call TRBD1 (6 bases). Sequencing was carried out using blood, either unsorted or a sorted T cell fraction (not recorded which). This CDR3 reads CATFRGDAEAFF. CDR3 DNA: TGTGCCACCTTTAGGGGGGACGCTGAAGCTTTCTTT.